Included here is one TCR beta chain sequence, with context. MiXCR was run by TCRdb on the 5' RACE reads, yielding one entry per CDR3 protein. This table has 35,000 to 50,000 distinct CDR3 sequences, around 30% appearing once. Germline V CDR1 and CDR2: SNHLY, FYNNEI. V lost 6 bases and J lost 0, with 24 bases in between. This CDR3 contains 18 residues. The sequenced sample was memory CD4+ T cells sorted from a lymph node. The subset was: memory CD4+ T cells, CD4+CD45RO+CD25-. The source is a female donor with breast cancer. This chain joins TRBV2 and TRBJ2-7; TRBD2 might be the D (6 bases). This CDR3 reads CASSPKETTSQISYEQYF. The CDR3 DNA follows: TGTGCCAGCAGCCCCAAAGAGACGACTAGTCAGATCTCCTACGAGCAGTACTTC.